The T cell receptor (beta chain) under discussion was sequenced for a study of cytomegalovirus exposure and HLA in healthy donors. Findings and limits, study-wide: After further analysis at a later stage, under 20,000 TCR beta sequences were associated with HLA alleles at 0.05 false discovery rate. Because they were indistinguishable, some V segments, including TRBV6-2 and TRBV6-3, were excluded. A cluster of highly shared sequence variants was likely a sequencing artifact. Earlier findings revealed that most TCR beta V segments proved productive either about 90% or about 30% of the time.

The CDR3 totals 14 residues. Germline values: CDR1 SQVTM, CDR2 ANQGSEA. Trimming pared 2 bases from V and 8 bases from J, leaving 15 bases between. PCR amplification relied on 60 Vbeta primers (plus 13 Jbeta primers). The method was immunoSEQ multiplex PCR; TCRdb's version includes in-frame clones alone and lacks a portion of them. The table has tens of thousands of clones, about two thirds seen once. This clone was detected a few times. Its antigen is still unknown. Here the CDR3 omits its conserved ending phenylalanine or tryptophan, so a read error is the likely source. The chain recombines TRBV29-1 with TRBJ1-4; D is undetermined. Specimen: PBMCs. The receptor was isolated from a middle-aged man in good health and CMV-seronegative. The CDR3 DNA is TGCAGCGTTGAATCTAGTACCTTGTCGGAAAAACTGTTTGTT. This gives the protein CSVESSTLSEKLFV.